These 14 T cell receptor beta chains came from one sample sequenced in a study. TCRdb recomputed calls from the 5' RACE reads with MiXCR, one row per CDR3 protein. The profile shows about 50,000 distinct CDR3 sequences, about 28% of them singletons. The sequenced sample was naive CD4+ T cells sorted from blood. Subset denoted: naive CD4+ T cells, CD4+CD45RA+CD25-. The receptor set was obtained from a female donor with breast cancer.

This clonotype came up once. This sequence joins TRBV27 and TRBJ2-7; D unresolved. This CDR3 is 14 amino acids long. The ends were cut back, 6 bases at V and 6 bases at J, with 18 bases in the middle. Looked up from germline, CDR1 is MNHEY and CDR2 is SMNVEV (reference sequence). The CDR3 DNA follows: TGTGCCAGCAGCCCTGGCCCCCGAGGCGCCGAGCAGTACTTC. Amino acid sequence: CASSPGPRGAEQYF.

This clonotype appeared a single time. Its ends do not fully match the called genes, so a read error is possible. The CDR3 coding sequence is TGTGCCTGCAGGGGCCAGCGGGGCACCTACGAGCAGTACTTC. It is translated as CACRGQRGTYEQYF. V usage is TRBV6-2 or TRBV6-3 and J usage is TRBJ2-7, with a tentative D call TRBD2 (7 bases). This CDR3 is 14 amino acids long. Per germline, CDR1 MNHEY and CDR2 SVGEGT.

In this sample, this clonotype turned up a few times. V gene TRBV28 combines with J gene TRBJ2-3; 7 nucleotides line up with TRBD2. Germline V CDR1 and CDR2: MDHEN, SYDVKM. V was pared by 5 bases and J by 4 bases, with 6 bases of the junction left unmatched. This CDR3 contains 14 residues. In DNA, the CDR3 is TGTGCCAGCAGTGGTGCGGGAGTGGCAGATACGCAGTATTTT. Translated: CASSGAGVADTQYF.

The chain couples TRBV10-3 to TRBJ2-7; D perhaps matches TRBD1 (5 bases). The CDR3 runs 14 residues. Trimming cost V 6 bases and J 8 bases, with 20 bases left between them. CDR1 and CDR2 (germline): ENHRY, SYGVKD. The CDR3 here is CAISPTDQGAKQYF. CDR3 bases: TGTGCCATCAGCCCGACAGACCAAGGCGCCAAGCAGTACTTC.

The chain joins TRBV6-1 to TRBJ2-7; a weak D match, TRBD2 (6 bases). This CDR3 is built from 15 residues. The V and J ends lost 3 bases and 0 bases respectively, with 12 bases between them. CDR1 MNHNS and CDR2 SASEGT come from the germline V gene. The CDR3 sequence: CASSEMEGGSYEQYF. The DNA of the CDR3 is TGTGCCAGCAGTGAGATGGAGGGAGGCTCCTACGAGCAGTACTTC.

In DNA form, the CDR3 reads TGTGCCATCAGTCTCAGCAAAGCGGGAGGGACCGGGGAGCTGTTTTTT. Amino acid sequence: CAISLSKAGGTGELFF. The chain recombines TRBV10-3 with TRBJ2-2; 10 positions match TRBD2. Germline CDR1 ENHRY, CDR2 SYGVKD. The length of the CDR3 is 16 residues. Trimming took 5 bases from V and 5 from J; bases not matched to a gene: 8.

In the case of this clonotype: No conserved phenylalanine or tryptophan is present at the end of the CDR3, so a read error is the likely explanation. The gene calls are TRBV7-7 and TRBJ2-3; 12 nucleotides match TRBD2. Germline lookup yields CDR1 SSHAT and CDR2 FNYEAQ (reference sequence). The V and J ends lost 5 bases and 5 bases, in that order; junction bases with no gene match: 11. This CDR3 has 17 residues. The chain's CDR3 is CASSERLAGEVGDTQYL. The CDR3 DNA is TGTGCCAGCAGCGAGAGACTAGCGGGAGAAGTAGGAGATACGCAGTATTTG.

This clonotype was counted between two and nine times. The gene calls are TRBV4-2 and TRBJ2-7; TRBD2 matches at 8 bases. The V segment lost 5 bases and the J segment 6 bases; nucleotides outside the gene matches: 6. CDR3 length equals 13 residues. In germline, CDR1 is LGHNA, CDR2 YNFKEQ. CDR3: CASSMLAGTEQYF. For the CDR3, the DNA is TGTGCCAGCAGCATGTTAGCGGGAACCGAGCAGTACTTC.

CDR3 protein: CASRPGIAAYNEQFF. The DNA of the CDR3 is TGTGCCAGCAGGCCTGGGATAGCGGCTTACAATGAGCAGTTCTTC. The gene calls are TRBV7-2 and TRBJ2-1; maybe TRBD2 (6 bases). The germline CDR1 and CDR2 sequences are SGHTA and FQGNSA. The CDR3 is 15 amino acids. V lost 6 bases and J lost 4, with 16 bases in between.

The chain joins TRBV3-2 to TRBJ1-5; the DNA was not compared with TRBD1, the D call given in the table. TRBV3-2 constitutes a pseudogene. The CDR3 is 17 residues long. CDR3 sequence reads: CASCRLDRGYSNQPQHF. CDR3 DNA: TGTGCCAGCTGCCGGCTAGACAGGGGTTATAGCAATCAGCCCCAGCATTTT.

This clonotype is a singleton in its sample. CDR3: CSARSAKNTEAFF. The CDR3, as DNA: TGCAGTGCTCGAAGCGCGAAAAACACTGAAGCTTTCTTT. This chain links TRBV20-1 with TRBJ1-1; D is unclear. This CDR3 is 13 amino acids long. The germline V and J ends were trimmed by 5 bases and 2 bases, with 12 bases remaining between them. CDR1 is DFQATT and CDR2 is SNEGSKA in the germline V gene (reference sequence).

The chain uses TRBV20-1 and TRBJ2-1; D remains unclear. The V gene lost 1 base and the J gene lost 4 bases, with 11 bases spanning the gap. The CDR3 contains 14 residues. Looked up from germline, CDR1 is DFQATT and CDR2 is SNEGSKA (reference sequence). The CDR3 region is CSARGLKAYNEQFF. The CDR3 region has the DNA TGCAGTGCTAGAGGCCTCAAGGCGTACAATGAGCAGTTCTTC.

A few counts support this clonotype. This chain uses TRBV7-2 with TRBJ2-7, with TRBD2 matching over 10 bases. The CDR3 extends over 16 amino acids. Germline V lookup: CDR1 SGHTA, CDR2 FQGNSA. The V segment lost 0 bases and the J segment 8 bases; nucleotides outside the gene matches: 10. The CDR3 DNA is TGTGCCAGCAGCTTAGCGCGGGTATCTAGCGGGGGTAAGCAGTACTTC. It specifies CASSLARVSSGGKQYF.

This clonotype came up a few times. This rearrangement joins TRBV6-5 to TRBJ2-1; D is ambiguous. This CDR3 has 15 amino acids. V was trimmed by 3 bases and J by 4 bases, leaving 13 bases between them. Germline V CDR1 and CDR2: MNHEY, SVGAGI. The CDR3 region is CASSYGQTGYNEQFF. CDR3 sequence (DNA): TGTGCCAGCAGTTATGGGCAGACGGGTTACAATGAGCAGTTCTTC.